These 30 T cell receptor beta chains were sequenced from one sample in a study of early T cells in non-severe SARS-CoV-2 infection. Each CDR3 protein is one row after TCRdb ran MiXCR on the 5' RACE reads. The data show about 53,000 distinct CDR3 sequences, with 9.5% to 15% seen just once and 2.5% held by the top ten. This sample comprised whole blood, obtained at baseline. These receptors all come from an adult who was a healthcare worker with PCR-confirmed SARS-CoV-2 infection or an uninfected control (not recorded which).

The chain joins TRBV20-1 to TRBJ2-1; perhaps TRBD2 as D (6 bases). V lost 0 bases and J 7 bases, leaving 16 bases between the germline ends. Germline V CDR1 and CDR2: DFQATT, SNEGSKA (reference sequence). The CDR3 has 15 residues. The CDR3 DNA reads TGCAGTGCTAGAGATCGGCGGGACCTAAGGAATGAGCAGTTCTTC. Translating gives CSARDRRDLRNEQFF.

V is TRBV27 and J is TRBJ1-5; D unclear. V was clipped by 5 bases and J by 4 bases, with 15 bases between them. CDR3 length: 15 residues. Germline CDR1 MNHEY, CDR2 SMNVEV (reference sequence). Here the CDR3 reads CASSPGGGMNQPQHF. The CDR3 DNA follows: TGTGCCAGCAGTCCCGGTGGAGGGATGAATCAGCCCCAGCATTTT.

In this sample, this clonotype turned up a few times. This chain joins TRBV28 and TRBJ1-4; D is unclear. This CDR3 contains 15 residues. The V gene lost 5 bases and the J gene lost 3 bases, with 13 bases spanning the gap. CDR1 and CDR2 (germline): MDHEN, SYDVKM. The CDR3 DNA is TGTGCCAGCAGTCCGAGTATACGGGCTAATGAAAAACTGTTTTTT. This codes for CASSPSIRANEKLFF.

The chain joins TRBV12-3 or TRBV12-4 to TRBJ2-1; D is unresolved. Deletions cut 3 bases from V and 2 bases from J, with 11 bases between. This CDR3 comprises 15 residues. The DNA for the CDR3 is TGTGCCAGCAGTTTCGCGATTCAAGCCTACAATGAGCAGTTCTTC. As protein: CASSFAIQAYNEQFF.

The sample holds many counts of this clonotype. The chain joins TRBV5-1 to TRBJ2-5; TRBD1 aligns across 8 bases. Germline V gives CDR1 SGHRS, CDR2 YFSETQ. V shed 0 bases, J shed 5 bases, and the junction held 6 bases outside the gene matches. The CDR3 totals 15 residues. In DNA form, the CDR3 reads TGCGCCAGCAGCTTGGGAGACAGGGGATATGAGACCCAGTACTTC. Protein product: CASSLGDRGYETQYF.

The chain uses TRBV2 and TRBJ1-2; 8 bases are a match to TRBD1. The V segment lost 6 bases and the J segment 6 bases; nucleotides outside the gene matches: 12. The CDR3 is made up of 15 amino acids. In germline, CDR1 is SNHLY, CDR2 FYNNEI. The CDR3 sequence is CASRGGRGHVDGYTF. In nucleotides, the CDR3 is TGTGCCAGCAGAGGAGGCAGGGGGCATGTGGATGGCTACACCTTC. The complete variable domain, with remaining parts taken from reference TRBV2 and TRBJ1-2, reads EPEVTQTPSHQVTQMGQEVILRCVPISNHLYFYWYRQILGQKVEFLVSFYNNEISEKSEIFDDQFSVERPDGSNFTLKIRSTKLEDSAMYFCASRGGRGHVDGYTFGSGTRLTVV.

The CDR3 DNA sequence: TGCGCCAGCAGCTTGGGAGCGGGAGCGGGGGAGACCCAGTACTTC. The encoded protein is CASSLGAGAGETQYF. The chain employs TRBV5-1 and TRBJ2-5; TRBD2 agrees at 8 bases. After removal of 0 bases from V and 5 bases from J, the junction contained 6 bases not matched to a gene. The germline gives CDR1 SGHRS, CDR2 YFSETQ. The CDR3 covers 15 residues.

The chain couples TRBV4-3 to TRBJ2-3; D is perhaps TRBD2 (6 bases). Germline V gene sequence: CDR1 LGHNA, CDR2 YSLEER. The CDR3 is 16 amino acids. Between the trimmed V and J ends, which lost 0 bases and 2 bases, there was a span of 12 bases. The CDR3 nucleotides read TGCGCCAGCAGCCAAGATTTGAGCGGGCTCACAGATACGCAGTATTTT. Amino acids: CASSQDLSGLTDTQYF.

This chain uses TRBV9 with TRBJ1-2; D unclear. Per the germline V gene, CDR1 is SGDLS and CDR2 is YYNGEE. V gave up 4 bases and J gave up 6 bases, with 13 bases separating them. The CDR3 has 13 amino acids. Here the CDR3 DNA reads TGTGCCAGCAGCCTCAGTGGGCTCAATGGCTACACCTTC. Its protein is CASSLSGLNGYTF.

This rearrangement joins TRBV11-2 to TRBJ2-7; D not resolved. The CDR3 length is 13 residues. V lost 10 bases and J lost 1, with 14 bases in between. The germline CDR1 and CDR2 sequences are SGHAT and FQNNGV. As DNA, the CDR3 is TGTGCCATTATAATGGCACAGTCCTACGAGCAGTACTTC. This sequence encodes CAIIMAQSYEQYF.

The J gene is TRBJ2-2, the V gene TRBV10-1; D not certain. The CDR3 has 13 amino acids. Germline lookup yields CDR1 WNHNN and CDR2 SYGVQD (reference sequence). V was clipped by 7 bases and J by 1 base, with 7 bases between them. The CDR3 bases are TGCGCCAGCACTACGGGGAACACCGGGGAGCTGTTTTTT. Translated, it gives CASTTGNTGELFF.

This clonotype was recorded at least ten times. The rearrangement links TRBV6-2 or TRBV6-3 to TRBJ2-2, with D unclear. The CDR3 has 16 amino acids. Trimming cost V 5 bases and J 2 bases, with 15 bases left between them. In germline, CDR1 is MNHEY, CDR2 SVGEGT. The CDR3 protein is CASSPLWGTNTGELFF. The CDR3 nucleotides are TGTGCCAGCAGTCCCCTATGGGGAACCAACACCGGGGAGCTGTTTTTT.

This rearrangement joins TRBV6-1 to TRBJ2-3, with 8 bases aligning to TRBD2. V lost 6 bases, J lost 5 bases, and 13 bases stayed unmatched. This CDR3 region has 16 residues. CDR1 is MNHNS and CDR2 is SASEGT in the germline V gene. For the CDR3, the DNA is TGTGCCAGCAGATTAGCGGGATCGAGTTCCGGAGATACGCAGTATTTT. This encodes CASRLAGSSSGDTQYF.

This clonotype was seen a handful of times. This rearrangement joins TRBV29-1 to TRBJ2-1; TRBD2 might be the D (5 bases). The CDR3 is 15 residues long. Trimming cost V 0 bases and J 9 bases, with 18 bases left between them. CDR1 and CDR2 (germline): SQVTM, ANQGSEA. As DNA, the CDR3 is TGCAGCGTTGAAGATACGGAACTAGTTACGGGTGAGCAGTTCTTC. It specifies CSVEDTELVTGEQFF.

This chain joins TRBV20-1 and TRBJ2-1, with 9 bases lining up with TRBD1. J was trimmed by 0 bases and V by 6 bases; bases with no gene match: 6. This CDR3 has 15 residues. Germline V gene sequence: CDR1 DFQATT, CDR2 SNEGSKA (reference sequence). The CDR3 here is CSAPGQGISYNEQFF. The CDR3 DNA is TGCAGTGCCCCGGGACAGGGAATCTCCTACAATGAGCAGTTCTTC.

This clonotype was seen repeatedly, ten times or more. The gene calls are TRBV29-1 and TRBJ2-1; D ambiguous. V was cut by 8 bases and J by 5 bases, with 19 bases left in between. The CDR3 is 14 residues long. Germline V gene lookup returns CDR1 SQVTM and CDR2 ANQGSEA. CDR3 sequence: CSPGKLRTNNEQFF. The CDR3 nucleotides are TGCAGCCCAGGTAAGCTGCGAACCAACAATGAGCAGTTCTTC.

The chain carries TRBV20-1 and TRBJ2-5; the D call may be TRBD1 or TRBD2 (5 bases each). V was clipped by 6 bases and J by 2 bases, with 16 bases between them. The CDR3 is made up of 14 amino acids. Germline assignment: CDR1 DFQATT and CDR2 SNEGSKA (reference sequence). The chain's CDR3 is CSALGPVQQETQYF. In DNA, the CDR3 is TGCAGTGCCCTGGGACCGGTACAGCAAGAGACCCAGTACTTC.

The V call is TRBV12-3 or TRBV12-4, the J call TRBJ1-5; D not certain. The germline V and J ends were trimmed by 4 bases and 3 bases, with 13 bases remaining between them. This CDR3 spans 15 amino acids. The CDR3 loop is CASSSRNRDNQPQHF. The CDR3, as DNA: TGTGCCAGCAGTTCAAGGAACCGGGACAATCAGCCCCAGCATTTT.

CDR3 sequence (DNA): TGTGCCAGCAGCCCGCAACTGGTCTCCTACAATGAGCAGTTCTTC. Translating gives CASSPQLVSYNEQFF. V and J are TRBV7-3 and TRBJ2-1; the D is unclear. Looked up from germline, CDR1 is SGHTA and CDR2 is FQGTGA. The ends were cut back, 5 bases at V and 0 bases at J, with 11 bases in the middle. This CDR3 contains 15 residues.

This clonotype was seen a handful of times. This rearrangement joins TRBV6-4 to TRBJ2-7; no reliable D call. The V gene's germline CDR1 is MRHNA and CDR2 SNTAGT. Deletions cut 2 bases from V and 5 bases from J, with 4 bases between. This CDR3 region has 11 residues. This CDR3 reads CASSDGHEQYF. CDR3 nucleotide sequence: TGTGCCAGCAGTGACGGACACGAGCAGTACTTC.

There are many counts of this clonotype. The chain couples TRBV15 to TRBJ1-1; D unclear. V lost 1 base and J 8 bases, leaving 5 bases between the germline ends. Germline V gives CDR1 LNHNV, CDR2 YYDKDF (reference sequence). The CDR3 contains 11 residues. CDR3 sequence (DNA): TGTGCCACCAGCAGAGCGGGGGAAGCTTTCTTT. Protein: CATSRAGEAFF.

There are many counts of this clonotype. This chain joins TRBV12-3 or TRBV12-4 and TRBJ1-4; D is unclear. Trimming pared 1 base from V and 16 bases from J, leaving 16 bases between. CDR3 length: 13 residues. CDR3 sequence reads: CASSLGWAATAFF. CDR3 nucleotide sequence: TGTGCCAGCAGTTTAGGATGGGCTGCGACTGCGTTTTTT.

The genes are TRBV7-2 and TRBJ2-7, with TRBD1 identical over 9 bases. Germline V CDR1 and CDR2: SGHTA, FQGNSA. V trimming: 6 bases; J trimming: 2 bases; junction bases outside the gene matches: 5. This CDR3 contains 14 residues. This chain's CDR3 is CASRTGGGAYEQYF. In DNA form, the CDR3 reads TGTGCCAGCAGGACAGGGGGTGGCGCCTACGAGCAGTACTTC.

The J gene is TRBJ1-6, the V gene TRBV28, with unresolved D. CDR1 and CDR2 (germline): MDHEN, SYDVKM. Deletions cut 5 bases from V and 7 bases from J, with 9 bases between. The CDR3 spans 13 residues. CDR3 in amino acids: CASSTPPNSPLHF. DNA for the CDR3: TGTGCCAGCAGTACCCCACCGAATTCACCCCTCCACTTT.

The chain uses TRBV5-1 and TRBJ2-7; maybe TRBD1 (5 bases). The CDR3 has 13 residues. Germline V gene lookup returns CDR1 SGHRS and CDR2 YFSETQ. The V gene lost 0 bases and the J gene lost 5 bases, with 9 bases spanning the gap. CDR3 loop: CASSLEGFHEQYF. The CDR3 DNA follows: TGCGCCAGCAGCTTGGAGGGGTTTCACGAGCAGTACTTC.

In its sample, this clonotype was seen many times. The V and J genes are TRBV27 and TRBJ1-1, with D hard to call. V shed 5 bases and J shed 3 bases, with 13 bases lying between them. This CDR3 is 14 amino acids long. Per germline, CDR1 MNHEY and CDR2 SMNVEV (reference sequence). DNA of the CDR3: TGTGCCAGCAGTCCACTCTTCATGGACACTGAAGCTTTCTTT. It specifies CASSPLFMDTEAFF.

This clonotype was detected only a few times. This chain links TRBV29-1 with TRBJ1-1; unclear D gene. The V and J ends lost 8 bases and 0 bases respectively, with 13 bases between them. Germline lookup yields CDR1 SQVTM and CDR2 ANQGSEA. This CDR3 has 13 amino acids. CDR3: CSHGSGLNTEAFF. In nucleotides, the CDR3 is TGCAGCCACGGGTCCGGGTTGAACACTGAAGCTTTCTTT. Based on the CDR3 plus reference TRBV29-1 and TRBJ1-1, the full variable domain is SAVISQKPSRDICQRGTSLTIQCQVDSQVTMMFWYRQQPGQSLTLIATANQGSEATYESGFVIDKFPISRPNLTFSTLTVSNMSPEDSSIYLCSHGSGLNTEAFFGQGTRLTVV.

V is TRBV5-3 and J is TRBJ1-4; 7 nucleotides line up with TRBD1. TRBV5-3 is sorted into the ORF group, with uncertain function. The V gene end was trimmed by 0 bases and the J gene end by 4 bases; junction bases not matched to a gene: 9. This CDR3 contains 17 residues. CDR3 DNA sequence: TGTGCCAGAAGCTTGGTTTGTGTGCGGGACAGTAATGAAAAACTGTTTTTT. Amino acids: CARSLVCVRDSNEKLFF.

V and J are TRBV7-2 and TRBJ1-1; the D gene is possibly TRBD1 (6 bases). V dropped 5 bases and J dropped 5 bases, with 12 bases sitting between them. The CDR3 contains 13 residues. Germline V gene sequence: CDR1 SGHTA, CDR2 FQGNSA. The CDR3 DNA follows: TGTGCCAGCAGCATCCTAGGGGGGACTGAAGCTTTCTTT. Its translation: CASSILGGTEAFF.

This CDR3 reads CASSDQGGNEKLFF. The CDR3 DNA is TGTGCCAGCAGTGATCAGGGAGGTAATGAAAAACTGTTTTTT. The chain links TRBV25-1 to TRBJ1-4, with TRBD1 as a possible D gene (5 bases). The V and J ends lost 3 bases and 4 bases respectively, with 9 bases between them. Looked up from germline, CDR1 is MGHDK and CDR2 is SYGVNS. The CDR3 totals 14 residues.